Presented here are 31 T cell receptor beta chains from one specimen sequenced in a study of shared clonotypes between healthy human individuals. Here immunoSEQ multiplex PCR was the method, and the copy in TCRdb shows in-frame clones only, minus some. The sample includes a few hundred thousand clones, 77% of them seen just once. The specimen was PBMCs. All receptors derive from a woman aged 40 to 49 in good health. Some clones in this sample may be carry-over from other donors' samples.

Worth noting for this clone: A much bigger clone sits one base away, suggesting this may be a read error. The V gene is TRBV9, the J gene TRBJ2-3, with TRBD1 identical over 7 bases. The CDR3 spans 14 residues. The germline gives CDR1 SGDLS, CDR2 YYNGEE. This CDR3 is CASSVQPGTDTRYF. DNA of the CDR3: TGTGCCAGCAGCGTTCAACCGGGGACAGATACGCGGTATTTT.

This chain connects TRBV9 to TRBJ2-5, with 9 bases identical to TRBD2. Germline trimming cut 0 bases from V and 5 bases from J; bases unmatched to any gene: 8. The CDR3 has 16 residues. Germline-derived CDR1 and CDR2 are SGDLS and YYNGEE. CDR3 loop: CASSVDAGGPGETQYF. The DNA for the CDR3 is TGTGCCAGCAGCGTAGATGCGGGAGGGCCGGGCGAGACCCAGTACTTC.

This clone turned up a few times. Other DNA sequences in this specimen translate into the identical CDR3. The chain uses TRBV4-1 and TRBJ2-5; D gene ambiguous. Matching the DNA end better, TRBJ2-7 makes the J call doubtful. In germline, CDR1 is MGHRA, CDR2 YSYEKL. This CDR3 region has 13 residues. CDR3 bases: TGCGCCAGCAGCCAGCTTGACAACTACGAGCAGTACTTC. It translates to CASSQLDNYEQYF.

In regard to this clone: A far more abundant clone sits one base away, making this likely a read error. Because it lacks the conserved phenylalanine or tryptophan at the end, this CDR3 is likely a read error. The CDR3 sequence: CASSIEGNTEAFL. The CDR3 nucleotides are TGTGCCAGTAGTATAGAGGGGAACACTGAAGCTTTCCTT. The V call is TRBV19, the J call TRBJ1-1; the D is unclear. Germline V gives CDR1 LNHDA, CDR2 SQIVND (reference sequence). V lost 0 bases to trimming and J lost 1 base, with 3 bases between them. This CDR3 has 13 residues.

The V call is TRBV6-6, the J call TRBJ2-7; the match to TRBD2 covers 12 bases. Unmatched junction bases numbered 9, after V lost 2 bases and J lost 7 bases. Germline assignment: CDR1 MNHNY and CDR2 SVGAGI (reference sequence). This CDR3 has 16 amino acids. CDR3 in DNA: TGTGCCAGCAGTTACGCGGGACTAGCGGGTTGGGGGGAGCAGTACTTC. It yields the protein CASSYAGLAGWGEQYF.

The chain carries TRBV19 and TRBJ2-1; 9 positions agree with TRBD2. Germline trimming cut 4 bases from V and 9 bases from J; bases unmatched to any gene: 7. The length of the CDR3 is 14 residues. Germline assignment: CDR1 LNHDA and CDR2 SQIVND (reference sequence). In nucleotides, the CDR3 is TGTGCCAGTAGTACCAGGGGACTAGCAGGTGAGCAGTTCTTC. Protein product: CASSTRGLAGEQFF.

This clone was picked up one time. The chain couples TRBV11-2 to TRBJ2-5; 15 bases match TRBD2. The CDR3 is 18 amino acids. Germline lookup yields CDR1 SGHAT and CDR2 FQNNGV. Trimming at V came to 4 bases and at J to 5 bases, leaving 11 bases not matched to a gene. CDR3 sequence reads: CASSSGLAGGFLRETQYF. The CDR3 DNA sequence: TGTGCCAGCAGCTCGGGACTAGCGGGAGGTTTTTTGAGGGAGACCCAGTACTTC.

A note on this clone: This may come from a read error, since a much larger clone is one base off. The sample holds other DNA sequences that translate to the same CDR3. The V gene is TRBV5-1, the J gene TRBJ2-1; possible D gene TRBD2, 6 bases. CDR3 length equals 14 residues. The V gene's germline CDR1 is SGHRS and CDR2 YFSETQ. The V and J ends lost 4 bases and 15 bases respectively, with 23 bases between them. The CDR3 bases are TGCGCCAGCAGCCACGGGACTGACCCCCCTCGGTGGTTCTTC. Protein: CASSHGTDPPRWFF.

This clone has ten or more counts. The V and J genes are TRBV5-1 and TRBJ1-1; 9 bases agree with TRBD1. V trimming: 4 bases; J trimming: 8 bases; junction bases outside the gene matches: 9. The CDR3 spans 14 residues. Looked up from germline, CDR1 is SGHRS and CDR2 is YFSETQ. DNA for the CDR3: TGCGCCAGCAGCGACACAGGGGGCGCCGGGGAAGCTTTCTTT. As protein: CASSDTGGAGEAFF.

Concerning this clone itself: One base away lies a much larger clone, so this may be a sequencing read error. The chain has TRBV30 and TRBJ1-4; 7 nucleotides align to TRBD1. The CDR3 spans 14 residues. CDR1 GTSNPN and CDR2 SVGIG come from the germline V gene (reference sequence). After removal of 5 bases from V and 5 bases from J, the junction contained 8 bases not matched to a gene. This CDR3 reads CAWGGDRSNEKLFF. The CDR3 DNA is TGTGCCTGGGGCGGGGACAGATCAAATGAAAAACTGTTTTTT.

DNA of the CDR3: TGTGCCAGCAGAAATACAGGGGCCGGGGAGCTGTTTTTT. It encodes CASRNTGAGELFF. The rearrangement uses TRBV7-9 and TRBJ2-2; 7 positions match TRBD1. CDR3 length equals 13 residues. J gave up 6 bases and V 6 bases, and 4 bases lay outside the gene matches. The germline gives CDR1 SEHNR, CDR2 FQNEAQ (reference sequence).

This clone was found once. The gene calls are TRBV19 and TRBJ1-2; D is unclear. The CDR3 is 17 residues long. Germline V gene data show CDR1 as LNHDA and CDR2 as SQIVND (reference sequence). The V end was cut by 3 bases, the J end by 4 bases, with 21 bases between. Here the CDR3 reads CASSISVVQVTPYGYTF. CDR3 DNA sequence: TGTGCCAGTAGTATTTCCGTTGTGCAGGTAACCCCCTATGGCTACACCTTC.

This clone was detected a few times. The V gene is TRBV4-1, the J gene TRBJ1-2; no clear D gene. This CDR3 has 13 residues. The germline V and J ends were trimmed by 6 bases and 1 base, with 9 bases remaining between them. Germline assignment: CDR1 MGHRA and CDR2 YSYEKL. The CDR3 DNA sequence: TGCGCCAGCAGTACACGGCTTAACTATGGCTACACCTTC. Its translation is CASSTRLNYGYTF.

This clone was seen a handful of times. This chain uses TRBV30 with TRBJ1-1; no clear D. The V gene's germline CDR1 is GTSNPN and CDR2 SVGIG (reference sequence). This CDR3 has 11 residues. V lost 8 bases, J lost 4 bases, and 11 bases lay in between. The CDR3 loop is CAGTWVTEAFF. CDR3 nucleotide sequence: TGTGCCGGTACCTGGGTCACTGAAGCTTTCTTT.

This clone was counted once. The chain links TRBV2 to TRBJ2-5; 7 bases agree with TRBD1. The germline gives CDR1 SNHLY, CDR2 FYNNEI. V shed 9 bases, J shed 3 bases, and the junction held 4 bases outside the gene matches. The CDR3 contains 12 residues. The CDR3 sequence is CARGQTEETQYF. CDR3 nucleotide sequence: TGTGCCAGGGGACAGACAGAAGAGACCCAGTACTTC.

In its sample, this clone was seen a few times. The chain joins TRBV5-1 to TRBJ2-7; D is undetermined. Deletions cut 0 bases from V and 6 bases from J, with 13 bases between. Germline CDR1 SGHRS, CDR2 YFSETQ. This CDR3 comprises 14 residues. CDR3 region: CASSLDWPASEQYF. For the CDR3, the DNA is TGCGCCAGCAGCTTGGATTGGCCTGCCTCCGAGCAGTACTTC.

This chain uses TRBV28 with TRBJ1-2; unclear D gene. Trimming pared 9 bases from V and 0 bases from J, leaving 11 bases between. The CDR3 covers 13 residues. In germline, CDR1 is MDHEN, CDR2 SYDVKM. The CDR3 region is CASEGSANYGYTF. Written as DNA, the CDR3 is TGTGCCAGTGAGGGTTCGGCTAACTATGGCTACACCTTC.

V gene TRBV11-3 combines with J gene TRBJ2-1, with D perhaps matching TRBD2 (6 bases). The CDR3 totals 11 residues. The germline V gene has CDR1 SGHNT and CDR2 YENEEA. Trimming left V 5 bases short and J 9 bases short, with 8 bases between. The CDR3 loop reads CASSQGGEQFF. CDR3 bases: TGTGCCAGCAGCCAGGGAGGTGAGCAGTTCTTC.

Note on this clone: A read error likely explains this, since a far larger clone differs by one base. Within the sample, other DNA sequences also encode this same CDR3. The chain uses TRBV7-9 and TRBJ2-5; 7 bases fit TRBD2. The CDR3 sequence is 15 residues long. Losses at the gene ends were 6 bases for V and 4 bases for J; bases not matched to a gene: 11. CDR1 is SEHNR, CDR2 FQNEAQ, per germline (reference sequence). This CDR3 is CASSFGGSALETQYF. In nucleotides, the CDR3 is TGTGCCAGCAGTTTCGGCGGGAGCGCTCTAGAGACCCAGTACTTC.

This chain joins TRBV29-1 and TRBJ1-4; D unresolved. The CDR3 totals 13 residues. Deletions cut 4 bases from V and 0 bases from J, with 6 bases between. CDR1 is SQVTM and CDR2 is ANQGSEA in the germline V gene. The CDR3 here is CSVGVATNEKLFF. The CDR3 DNA reads as TGCAGCGTTGGGGTTGCAACTAATGAAAAACTGTTTTTT.

The rearrangement uses TRBV9 and TRBJ1-4; D may be TRBD1 (6 bases). The CDR3 is 13 amino acids. Trimming took 5 bases from V and 11 from J, leaving 16 bases between them. Germline assignment: CDR1 SGDLS and CDR2 YYNGEE. The CDR3 is CASSPGDPRKLFF. The CDR3 DNA follows: TGTGCCAGCAGTCCAGGGGACCCGAGGAAACTGTTTTTT.

The chain joins TRBV5-1 to TRBJ2-3; a possible D gene is TRBD1 (5 bases). V gave up 0 bases and J gave up 3 bases, with 14 bases separating them. CDR3 size: 16 residues. Germline CDR1 is SGHRS and CDR2 is YFSETQ. This CDR3 is CASSLEGRVTTDTQYF. The CDR3 DNA is TGCGCCAGCAGCTTGGAGGGCAGGGTGACGACAGATACGCAGTATTTT.

Details on this clone: A far larger clone differs by one base, so this is likely a read error. The V and J genes are TRBV30 and TRBJ2-1; maybe TRBD2 (6 bases). Trimming took off 2 bases at V and 8 bases at J, with 22 bases between the two ends. The CDR3 length is 16 residues. CDR1 and CDR2 (germline): GTSNPN, SVGIG (reference sequence). DNA of the CDR3: TGTGCCTGGAGTCGGGTAACTGGCGGGATCGGGGATGAGCAGTTCTTC. This encodes CAWSRVTGGIGDEQFF.

This clone was found once. V gene TRBV5-1 combines with J gene TRBJ2-1; 7 bases are a match to TRBD1. The CDR3 is 14 amino acids. J gave up 5 bases and V 0 bases, and 2 bases lay outside the gene matches. Germline V gene lookup returns CDR1 SGHRS and CDR2 YFSETQ. CDR3 region: CASSLGDRHNEQFF. CDR3 sequence (DNA): TGCGCCAGCAGCTTGGGGGACAGACACAATGAGCAGTTCTTC.

The gene calls are TRBV5-1 and TRBJ2-3, with TRBD2 matching over 8 bases. The CDR3 loop spans 19 amino acids. CDR1 is SGHRS and CDR2 is YFSETQ in the germline V gene. The ends lost 4 bases at V and 1 base at J; junction bases unmatched: 17. The CDR3 reads CASSLLAPQTSARTDTQYF. The CDR3 DNA reads as TGCGCCAGCAGCCTCCTCGCCCCGCAGACTAGCGCTCGCACAGATACGCAGTATTTT.

This clone was detected only a few times. V gene TRBV28 combines with J gene TRBJ1-2; possible D gene TRBD1, 6 bases. V was clipped by 6 bases and J by 8 bases, with 16 bases between them. The germline V gene encodes CDR1 MDHEN and CDR2 SYDVKM. CDR3 length: 13 residues. CDR3 sequence reads: CASSTGTSDGYTF. DNA for the CDR3: TGTGCCAGCAGCACCGGGACATCAGACGGCTACACCTTC.

This clone was picked up a small number of times. The CDR3 DNA sequence: TGTGCCAGCAGCACCCTCAGAGACAGTCTTCTCAACACCATATATTTT. Translated, it gives CASSTLRDSLLNTIYF. V and J are TRBV7-8 and TRBJ1-3; D perhaps matches TRBD1 (5 bases). Germline loops: CDR1 SGHVS, CDR2 FQNEAQ. The V and J ends lost 5 bases and 7 bases respectively, with 21 bases between them. CDR3 length: 16 amino acids. Drawing the rest from reference TRBV7-8 and TRBJ1-3, the complete variable domain is GAGVSQSPRYKVAKRGQDVALRCDPISGHVSLFWYQQALGQGPEFLTYFQNEAQLDKSGLPSDRFFAERPEGSVSTLKIQRTQQEDSAVYLCASSTLRDSLLNTIYFGEGSWLTVV.

The chain is built from TRBV5-1 and TRBJ2-7; the match to TRBD2 covers 13 bases. The DNA end favors TRBJ2-5, so the J call may be wrong. The CDR3 consists of 16 residues. Germline V gene data show CDR1 as SGHRS and CDR2 as YFSETQ. CDR3 sequence: CASRDGLAGEQETQYF. CDR3 coding DNA: TGCGCCAGCAGAGACGGACTAGCGGGAGAACAAGAGACCCAGTACTTC.

The sample holds one count of this clone. This chain connects TRBV4-1 to TRBJ2-1, with a possible D match to TRBD1 (6 bases). The CDR3 extends over 14 amino acids. The V end was cut by 2 bases, the J end by 10 bases, with 15 bases between. The germline CDR1 and CDR2 sequences are MGHRA and YSYEKL. The CDR3: CASSQLTGLGEQFF. For the CDR3, the DNA is TGCGCCAGCAGCCAACTAACAGGGCTGGGAGAGCAGTTCTTC.

The CDR3 loop is CASVQGRNQPQHF. Written as DNA, the CDR3 is TGTGCCAGTGTACAGGGGCGCAATCAGCCCCAGCATTTT. The V gene is TRBV28, the J gene TRBJ1-5; TRBD1 matches at 7 bases. Trimming at V came to 9 bases and at J to 2 bases, leaving 4 bases not matched to a gene. The CDR3 spans 13 residues. Germline V gene data show CDR1 as MDHEN and CDR2 as SYDVKM.

The chain combines TRBV15 with TRBJ2-1, with D maybe TRBD1 (6 bases). CDR1 LNHNV and CDR2 YYDKDF come from the germline V gene (reference sequence). Trimming took 0 bases from V and 9 from J, leaving 12 bases between them. The CDR3 length is 14 residues. The CDR3 nucleotides are TGTGCCACCAGCAGAGACCGACAAGGGGGTGAGCAGTTCTTC. Amino acid sequence: CATSRDRQGGEQFF.